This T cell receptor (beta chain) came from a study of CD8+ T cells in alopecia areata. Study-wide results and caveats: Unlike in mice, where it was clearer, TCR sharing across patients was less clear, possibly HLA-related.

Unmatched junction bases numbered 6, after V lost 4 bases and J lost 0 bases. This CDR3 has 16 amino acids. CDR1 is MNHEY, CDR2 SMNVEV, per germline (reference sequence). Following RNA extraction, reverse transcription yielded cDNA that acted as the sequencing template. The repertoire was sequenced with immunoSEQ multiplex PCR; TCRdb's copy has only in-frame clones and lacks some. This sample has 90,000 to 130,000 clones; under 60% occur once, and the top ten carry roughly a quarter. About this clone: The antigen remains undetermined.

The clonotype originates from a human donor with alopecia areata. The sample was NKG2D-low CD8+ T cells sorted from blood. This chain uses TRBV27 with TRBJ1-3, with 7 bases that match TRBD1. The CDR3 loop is CASSSRDSGSGNTIYF. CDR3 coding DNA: TGTGCCAGCAGTTCCCGGGACAGCGGCTCTGGAAACACCATATATTTT.